The source of this TCR beta chain is a study of blood T cell repertoires in COVID-19 (dated by TCRdb to 2018 to 2020). The study in broad terms: Collaborator samples came from the United States, Italy and Spain and covered acute and convalescent phases of COVID-19. The material from the prospective study consisted of cDNA or gDNA derived from T cells, B-cell-depleted T cells, or PBMCs. Deeply sampled blood TCRbeta repertoires from subjects exposed to, actively infected with, or recovered from COVID-19 were included in the dataset. The repertoires were released in a freely available public database meant as a resource for research on the immune response to SARS-CoV-2. The samples were drawn from two sources: the first 160 participants of the ongoing ImmuneRACE study, and 1,000 to 1,500 subjects contributed by 6 global collaborators. Sample metadata almost always included a de-identified subject ID, COVID-19 status, age in years and sex. Where available, HLA class I and class II types were taken from metadata supplied by the sample provider and were not determined by assay-based typing. What the authors observed across the whole study: The quantity of clinical and demographic metadata differed by source and by participant and was supplied without curation.

TCRbeta CDR3 regions were amplified from genomic DNA using the immunoSEQ Assay, a bias-controlled multiplex PCR. From the authors' description of their analysis: The number of nucleated cells in each sample was estimated by amplification of reference gene primers within the assay. Sequence reads were collapsed and filtered to measure the absolute abundance of every unique TCRbeta CDR3 rearrangement. For each sample, productive Simpson clonality was calculated as the square root of Simpson's diversity index across productive rearrangements. Drawn from immuneACCESS, this table holds only the in-frame rearrangements with V and J called that TCRdb kept. Clones are partly lost; checked studies trace under half to an unresolved V gene and leave the rest unexplained. The V and J calls and clone size were taken over from that table, and D and trimming were inferred from the DNA. The sample table lists 150,000 to 180,000 clones, under 95% of them with a count of one. 0.5% to 0.6% of the sample is taken by the ten largest.

To note about this clone: Its cognate antigen has yet to be identified. Base-call qualities are not available, and no considerably larger clone is one nucleotide away.

V sheds 6 bases and J sheds 0 bases, leaving 12 bases between their ends. The CDR3 numbers 15 residues from cysteine through phenylalanine. The entry retains the CDR3 DNA only, 45 bases that are in frame from base 1. Via the germline V gene, CDR1 is ENHRY and CDR2 SYGVKD. Whole blood was collected in K2EDTA tubes by collaborating institutions according to the institutions' own protocols. For TCRbeta analysis, collaborators shipped samples as frozen whole blood, isolated PBMCs, or DNA extracted from either of those sample types. Recombination linked TRBV10-3 to TRBJ1-3; TRBD1 could be the D gene, as 5 bases match. Material: peripheral blood. The origin of this receptor is a middle-aged man with acute or convalescent COVID-19. The sequenced DNA is TGTGCCATCAGATCTCAGGGCAGCTCTGGAAACACCATATATTTT. Translation gives CAIRSQGSSGNTIYF.